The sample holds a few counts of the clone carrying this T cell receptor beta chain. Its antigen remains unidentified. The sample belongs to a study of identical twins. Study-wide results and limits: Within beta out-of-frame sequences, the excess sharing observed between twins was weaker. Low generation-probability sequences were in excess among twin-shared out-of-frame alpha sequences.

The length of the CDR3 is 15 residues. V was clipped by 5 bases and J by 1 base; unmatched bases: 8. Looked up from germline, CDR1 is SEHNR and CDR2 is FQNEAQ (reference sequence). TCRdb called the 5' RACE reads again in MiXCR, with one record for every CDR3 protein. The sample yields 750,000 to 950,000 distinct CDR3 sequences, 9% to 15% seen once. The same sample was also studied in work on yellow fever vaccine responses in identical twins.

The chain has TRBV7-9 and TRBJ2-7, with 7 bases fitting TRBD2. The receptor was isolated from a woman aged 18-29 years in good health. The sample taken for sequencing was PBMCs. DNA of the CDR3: TGTGCCAGCAGCCCAAGGGTCGGGGGGTCCTACGAGCAGTACTTC. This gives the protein CASSPRVGGSYEQYF.